The next 31 T cell receptor beta chains were all read from a single sample in a study of blood T cells in healthy people across ages. The second PCR ran roughly 7 to 11 cycles with a sample-barcoded 5' primer and J-beta primers. TCRdb reprocessed the 5' RACE reads with MiXCR, giving one entry per CDR3 protein. Of 790,000 or so distinct CDR3 sequences in the sample, around 50% were seen once. The sequencing sample was made of blood. Receptor source: an elderly man in good health.

The rearrangement uses TRBV27 and TRBJ1-2; a weak D match, TRBD1 (6 bases). Between the trimmed V and J ends, which lost 4 bases and 0 bases, there was a span of 12 bases. Germline V gives CDR1 MNHEY, CDR2 SMNVEV (reference sequence). The CDR3 extends over 15 amino acids. The CDR3 loop is CASSSQDRANYGYTF. The CDR3 bases are TGTGCCAGCAGTTCGCAGGACAGAGCTAACTATGGCTACACCTTC.

A few counts support this clonotype. This sequence joins TRBV27 and TRBJ1-2, with D unclear. Germline V lookup: CDR1 MNHEY, CDR2 SMNVEV (reference sequence). Trimming stripped 4 bases from V and 1 base from J, with 7 bases between. CDR3 length: 13 residues. The CDR3 DNA reads TGTGCCAGCAGTTCGCTTTATAACTATGGCTACACCTTC. Translating it yields CASSSLYNYGYTF.

In regard to this clonotype: Germline and junction disagree at one end, which may indicate a read error. The V call is TRBV20-1, the J call TRBJ2-4; 8 bases match TRBD2. Gene TRBJ2-7 matches the end of the DNA better, so the J call may be wrong. The CDR3 consists of 15 residues. CDR1 and CDR2 (germline): DFQATT, SNEGSKA (reference sequence). The CDR3 bases are TGCTGTGCTAGAGATCCCCAGCGGGAGTCCTACGAGCAGTACTTC. It codes for CCARDPQRESYEQYF.

The chain couples TRBV6-2 or TRBV6-3 to TRBJ1-5; a possible D gene is TRBD1 (5 bases). Germline CDR1 MNHEY, CDR2 SVGEGT. The CDR3 is 15 residues long. V lost 4 bases, J lost 2 bases, and 12 bases lay in between. The CDR3 nucleotides read TGTGCCAGCAGTTCCCAGGGTTTGGGCAATCAGCCCCAGCATTTT. The encoded protein is CASSSQGLGNQPQHF.

This clonotype has only a few counts. V is TRBV4-2 and J is TRBJ2-7; TRBD2 matches at 8 bases. With V trimmed by 0 bases and J by 4 bases, 5 bases remained unmatched. Germline values: CDR1 LGHNA, CDR2 YNFKEQ. The CDR3 has 15 residues. Written as DNA, the CDR3 is TGTGCCAGCAGCCAAGATGGTAGCGGGGTGTACGAGCAGTACTTC. Amino acid sequence: CASSQDGSGVYEQYF.

This sequence joins TRBV20-1 and TRBJ2-1, with TRBD2 matching 12 bases. CDR1 and CDR2 from the germline V gene are DFQATT and SNEGSKA (reference sequence). The CDR3 covers 14 residues. The V and J ends lost 2 bases and 5 bases, in that order; junction bases with no gene match: 1. The CDR3 DNA reads as TGCAGTGCTAGAAGGACTAGCGGGAACAATGAGCAGTTCTTC. Translated, it gives CSARRTSGNNEQFF.

The chain couples TRBV13 to TRBJ2-4; TRBD2 matches at 7 bases. The tail of the sequence fits TRBJ2-5 better, so the J call may be wrong. CDR3 length: 15 residues. The germline V gene encodes CDR1 PRHDT and CDR2 FYEKMQ (reference sequence). CDR3 region: CASSYQAGGSETQYF. The DNA of the CDR3 is TGTGCCAGCAGCTACCAGGCCGGGGGGTCAGAGACCCAGTACTTC.

A few counts support this clonotype. The gene calls are TRBV11-2 and TRBJ1-5; D not resolved. The V end lost 5 bases, the J end lost 2 bases, and 7 bases lay between the germline ends. There are 13 residues in the CDR3. CDR1 is SGHAT and CDR2 is FQNNGV in the germline V gene. DNA of the CDR3: TGTGCCAGCAGCCCTCGGCGCAATCAGCCCCAGCATTTT. It codes for CASSPRRNQPQHF.

V is TRBV10-3 and J is TRBJ2-4; maybe TRBD1 (6 bases). TRBJ2-7 explains the end of the DNA better; the J call may be wrong. Germline V gives CDR1 ENHRY, CDR2 SYGVKD. CDR3 size: 14 residues. CDR3 residues: CAISERLTGNEQYF. The CDR3 DNA reads TGTGCCATCAGTGAGAGGCTCACAGGGAACGAGCAGTACTTC.

V and J are TRBV20-1 and TRBJ2-2, with no clear D. The CDR3 covers 12 residues. V lost 2 bases and J 4 bases, leaving 5 bases between the germline ends. The germline CDR1 and CDR2 sequences are DFQATT and SNEGSKA (reference sequence). The CDR3 DNA reads TGCAGTGCTAGATTCAGCACCGGGGAGCTGTTTTTT. It is translated as CSARFSTGELFF.

J is TRBJ1-1 and V is TRBV30; 7 nucleotides agree with TRBD1. There are 14 residues in the CDR3. Losses at the gene ends were 5 bases for V and 4 bases for J; bases not matched to a gene: 10. Germline V gives CDR1 GTSNPN, CDR2 SVGIG (reference sequence). The CDR3 bases are TGTGCCTGGGACAGGGCTGGTGGGCGCACTGAAGCTTTCTTT. It encodes CAWDRAGGRTEAFF.

Details on this clonotype: The junction departs from the called germline gene at one end, perhaps through a read error. V and J are TRBV3-1 and TRBJ2-7; D unresolved. Germline-derived CDR1 and CDR2 are LGHDT and YNNKEL (reference sequence). The CDR3 consists of 12 residues. The CDR3 loop is CASGQVGDEQYF. The CDR3 DNA reads as TGTGCCAGCGGCCAAGTCGGAGACGAGCAGTACTTC.

This clonotype was counted only a few times. The chain combines TRBV6-2 or TRBV6-3 with TRBJ2-1; no clear D gene. Germline CDR1 and CDR2: MNHEY and SVGEGT. Between the trimmed V and J ends, which lost 5 bases and 4 bases, there was a span of 9 bases. The CDR3 is 13 amino acids. The CDR3 coding sequence is TGTGCCAGCAGTGTACCCCTGTACAATGAGCAGTTCTTC. It encodes CASSVPLYNEQFF.

The J gene is TRBJ2-7, the V gene TRBV5-1; TRBD2 matches 11 bases. V shed 1 base and J 7 bases; nucleotides not matched to a gene: 7. CDR3 length: 15 amino acids. The germline gives CDR1 SGHRS, CDR2 YFSETQ. CDR3 protein: CASSLRLAGPGEQYF. As DNA, the CDR3 is TGCGCCAGCAGCTTGCGACTAGCGGGACCGGGTGAGCAGTACTTC. The full variable domain, with the rest looked up from reference TRBV5-1 and TRBJ2-7, is KAGVTQTPRYLIKTRGQQVTLSCSPISGHRSVSWYQQTPGQGLQFLFEYFSETQRNKGNFPGRFSGRQFSNSRSEMNVSTLELGDSALYLCASSLRLAGPGEQYFGPGTRLTVT.

Comments on this clonotype: The junction shows a germline mismatch at one end, possibly a read error. The chain couples TRBV5-1 to TRBJ2-1, with 12 bases aligning to TRBD2. CDR1 is SGHRS and CDR2 is YFSETQ in the germline V gene. The CDR3 sequence is 15 residues long. The CDR3 spells CASSLGLAGENGQFF. As DNA, the CDR3 is TGCGCCAGCAGCTTGGGACTAGCGGGAGAGAATGGGCAGTTCTTC.

The chain employs TRBV6-6 and TRBJ2-7; the match to TRBD2 covers 14 bases. Germline CDR1 and CDR2: MNHNY and SVGAGI (reference sequence). The CDR3 totals 17 residues. The J segment lost 4 bases and the V segment lost 6 bases, leaving 11 bases of the junction unmatched. In nucleotides, the CDR3 is TGTGCCAGCAGACCAACCGGGACTAGCGGGAGTGGTTACGAGCAGTACTTC. Translating gives CASRPTGTSGSGYEQYF.

The chain uses TRBV30 and TRBJ2-1; D unresolved. The germline V gene has CDR1 GTSNPN and CDR2 SVGIG (reference sequence). V lost 5 bases to trimming and J lost 8 bases, with 19 bases between them. The CDR3 sequence is 14 residues long. CDR3 loop: CAWGVGSPSDEQFF. CDR3 DNA sequence: TGTGCCTGGGGGGTAGGGTCCCCAAGTGATGAGCAGTTCTTC. The full variable domain, completed using reference TRBV30 and TRBJ2-1, is SQTIHQWPATLVQPVGSPLSLECTVEGTSNPNLYWYRQAAGRGLQLLFYSVGIGQISSEVPQNLSASRPQDRQFILSSKKLLLSDSGFYLCAWGVGSPSDEQFFGPGTRLTVL.

With respect to this clonotype: A junction end diverges from the germline sequence, so it may reflect a read error. The chain carries TRBV7-7 and TRBJ2-1; D gene ambiguous. The DNA end is a closer match to TRBJ2-7, so the J assignment may be wrong. CDR1 and CDR2 (germline): SSHAT, FNYEAQ (reference sequence). CDR3 length equals 15 residues. Written as DNA, the CDR3 is TGTGCTAGCAGCTTACGCCATGGCGAAAACAATGAGCAGTACTTC. Its translation is CASSLRHGENNEQYF.

The rearrangement joins TRBV14 to TRBJ2-3; D ambiguous. This CDR3 has 12 amino acids. V lost 3 bases and J lost 2, with 3 bases in between. Germline loops: CDR1 SGHDN, CDR2 FVKESK. The CDR3 reads CASSHLTDTQYF. In DNA form, the CDR3 reads TGTGCCAGCAGCCACCTCACAGATACGCAGTATTTT.

The table lists this clonotype with a few counts. This chain links TRBV5-1 with TRBJ2-7; D may be TRBD1 (6 bases). V was trimmed by 7 bases and J by 0 bases, leaving 17 bases between them. The CDR3 runs 15 residues. From germline, CDR1 is SGHRS and CDR2 YFSETQ. In DNA form, the CDR3 reads TGCGCCAGCTCTGGGGGCACAGGGAGCTCCTACGAGCAGTACTTC. Protein product: CASSGGTGSSYEQYF.

This clonotype was seen repeatedly, ten times or more. The V call is TRBV5-1, the J call TRBJ2-3; TRBD2 might be the D (5 bases). Trimming pared 4 bases from V and 5 bases from J, leaving 14 bases between. The CDR3 has 14 residues. The germline V gene encodes CDR1 SGHRS and CDR2 YFSETQ. The CDR3 coding sequence is TGCGCCAGCAGCCTCACGACGGGAAAAGATACGCAGTATTTT. Encoded protein: CASSLTTGKDTQYF.

This clonotype was observed at least ten times. This chain links TRBV7-8 with TRBJ2-5; 12 bases fit TRBD2. Germline loops: CDR1 SGHVS, CDR2 FQNEAQ. J gave up 5 bases and V 3 bases, and 13 bases lay outside the gene matches. The CDR3 totals 18 residues. DNA for the CDR3: TGTGCCAGCAGCTTTCCGGGACTAGCGGGCTGGCATGAGGAGACCCAGTACTTC. The encoded protein is CASSFPGLAGWHEETQYF.

A single count supports this clonotype. Relative to the germline gene, one junction end is altered; a read error may explain this. V and J are TRBV4-2 and TRBJ2-3; either TRBD1 or TRBD2 may supply D (7 bases each). Germline CDR1 reads LGHNA; CDR2 reads YNFKEQ. This CDR3 region has 16 residues. CDR3 coding DNA: TGTGCCAGCAGCCAAGATTTGGGAGGGGGCACGGATACGCAGTATTTT. This gives the protein CASSQDLGGGTDTQYF.

This chain joins TRBV6-2 or TRBV6-3 and TRBJ2-5; D is unclear. In germline, CDR1 is MNHEY, CDR2 SVGEGT. Trimming shortened V by 0 bases and J by 3 bases, and 8 bases separated the two germline ends. The CDR3 spans 14 residues. The CDR3 DNA reads TGTGCCAGCAGTTACTCGAGACAAGAAGAGACCCAGTACTTC. It yields the protein CASSYSRQEETQYF.

The V call is TRBV7-9, the J call TRBJ2-6, with D possibly being TRBD2 (6 bases). The length of the CDR3 is 16 residues. Trimming removed 8 bases at V and 2 bases at J, with 16 bases between. The V gene's germline CDR1 is SEHNR and CDR2 FQNEAQ (reference sequence). CDR3 sequence (DNA): TGTGCCAGCTCGGAGGGTACCCGAACTGGGGCCAACGTCCTGACTTTC. Translation gives CASSEGTRTGANVLTF.

On this clonotype: A junction boundary mismatches the germline segment, possibly from a read error. The chain links TRBV7-9 to TRBJ1-2; 9 bases fit TRBD1. Germline values: CDR1 SEHNR, CDR2 FQNEAQ (reference sequence). The CDR3 extends over 15 amino acids. CDR3 residues: CASSLAGGQGDGYTF. The CDR3 bases are TGTGCCAGCAGCCTAGCTGGGGGACAGGGCGATGGCTACACCTTC.

The chain carries TRBV11-3 and TRBJ1-1, with unresolved D. Between the trimmed V and J ends, which lost 5 bases and 8 bases, there was a span of 21 bases. Per the germline V gene, CDR1 is SGHNT and CDR2 is YENEEA. CDR3 length: 15 amino acids. CDR3 sequence reads: CASSPGSGPVREAFF. For the CDR3, the DNA is TGTGCCAGCAGCCCGGGGTCGGGTCCCGTGAGGGAAGCTTTCTTT.

This clonotype was detected ten times or more. This rearrangement joins TRBV6-5 to TRBJ2-1, with 10 positions matching TRBD2. Germline V CDR1 and CDR2: MNHEY, SVGAGI. The V gene end was trimmed by 5 bases and the J gene end by 4 bases; junction bases not matched to a gene: 5. This CDR3 contains 15 residues. The CDR3: CASSKTSGPYNEQFF. The DNA of the CDR3 is TGTGCCAGCAGTAAGACTAGCGGGCCTTACAATGAGCAGTTCTTC.

This clonotype was seen a handful of times. The chain recombines TRBV5-1 with TRBJ2-1; TRBD2 agrees at 7 bases. J was trimmed by 2 bases and V by 0 bases; bases with no gene match: 5. Per germline, CDR1 SGHRS and CDR2 YFSETQ. The CDR3 consists of 16 residues. CDR3 amino acids: CASSLGSGPTYNEQFF. The CDR3 DNA reads TGCGCCAGCAGCTTGGGTAGCGGGCCAACCTACAATGAGCAGTTCTTC.

This clonotype came up many times. The rearrangement links TRBV12-3 or TRBV12-4 to TRBJ1-6; tentatively, D is TRBD1 (5 bases). CDR3 size: 13 residues. V lost 5 bases and J 7 bases, leaving 9 bases between the germline ends. The CDR3 nucleotides read TGTGCCAGCAGTATCAGGGAGAATTCACCCCTCCACTTT. This sequence encodes CASSIRENSPLHF.

Concerning this clonotype: With a much larger clone just one base away, this may be a read error. The rearrangement uses TRBV7-2 and TRBJ2-5; D gene unclear. The CDR3 is 15 amino acids. Trimming took off 5 bases at V and 11 bases at J, with 24 bases between the two ends. The germline V gene encodes CDR1 SGHTA and CDR2 FQGNSA. CDR3 nucleotides: TGTGCCAGCAGCCAGTCTGTTGGATTCGGCAATGAGCAGTACTTC. It encodes CASSQSVGFGNEQYF.